This TCR beta chain was obtained from a study of blood T cell repertoires in COVID-19. Some clones are missing from TCRdb's copy, which holds only in-frame ones; the method was immunoSEQ multiplex PCR. Counted here are 150,000 to 200,000 clones, around four fifths occurring once; the ten biggest clones make up 4.5% to 6.5%. This clone has more than one count but fewer than ten. The V gene end was trimmed by 5 bases and the J gene end by 8 bases; junction bases not matched to a gene: 7. The V gene's germline CDR1 is MNHEY and CDR2 SMNVEV (reference sequence). CDR3 length: 14 amino acids. The sample taken for sequencing was peripheral blood. This clonotype was obtained from a woman in her twenties or thirties with acute or convalescent COVID-19. The V call is TRBV27, the J call TRBJ1-2; 11 bases are shared with TRBD1. This CDR3 is CASSEGQGAQGYTF. The CDR3 coding sequence is TGTGCCAGCAGTGAAGGACAGGGGGCTCAAGGCTACACCTTC.